This entry lists 32 T cell receptor beta chains sequenced from one sample in a study of cytomegalovirus exposure and HLA in healthy donors. Primers: 60 Vbeta forward and 13 Jbeta reverse. Method: immunoSEQ multiplex PCR; TCRdb's copy keeps in-frame clones and lacks some. This sample carries fewer than 90,000 clones, around three quarters of them seen once, and the ten largest clones take around 1.4%. Sequencing input: PBMCs. The source is a male donor in good health and CMV-seronegative.

The chain carries TRBV11-2 and TRBJ2-7; 8 nucleotides agree with TRBD2. The CDR3 is made up of 13 amino acids. Germline trimming cut 5 bases from V and 4 bases from J; bases unmatched to any gene: 4. CDR1 is SGHAT, CDR2 FQNNGV, per germline. The CDR3 sequence: CASSPRGGYEQYF. DNA for the CDR3: TGTGCCAGCAGCCCCCGGGGGGGTTACGAGCAGTACTTC.

CDR3 loop: CASTISQNSPLHF. The CDR3 DNA is TGTGCCAGCACAATATCGCAGAATTCACCCCTCCACTTT. This chain uses TRBV6-1 with TRBJ1-6; no clear D gene. This CDR3 contains 13 residues. Trimming pared 7 bases from V and 7 bases from J, leaving 11 bases between. Per the germline V gene, CDR1 is MNHNS and CDR2 is SASEGT.

V gene TRBV28 combines with J gene TRBJ1-1; a weak D match, TRBD1 (5 bases). Between the trimmed V and J ends, which lost 6 bases and 0 bases, there was a span of 20 bases. This CDR3 comprises 17 residues. The V gene's germline CDR1 is MDHEN and CDR2 SYDVKM. This chain's CDR3 is CASSQTDFDSLNTEAFF. The CDR3 DNA reads as TGTGCCAGCAGCCAAACCGACTTCGACAGCCTGAACACTGAAGCTTTCTTT.

The gene calls are TRBV9 and TRBJ1-1; D perhaps matches TRBD1 (6 bases). Trimming pared 4 bases from V and 4 bases from J, leaving 14 bases between. CDR1 SGDLS and CDR2 YYNGEE come from the germline V gene. The CDR3 extends over 14 amino acids. The CDR3 nucleotides read TGTGCCAGCAGCCCGGACAGAAGGAGCACTGAAGCTTTCTTT. It translates to CASSPDRRSTEAFF.

The chain combines TRBV5-1 with TRBJ2-5; 9 bases line up with TRBD1. The length of the CDR3 is 16 residues. With V trimmed by 2 bases and J by 5 bases, 10 bases remained unmatched. Germline-derived CDR1 and CDR2 are SGHRS and YFSETQ. In nucleotides, the CDR3 is TGCGCCAGCAGCTTCCGGCCGGGACAGGGATGGGAGACCCAGTACTTC. Protein product: CASSFRPGQGWETQYF. The whole variable domain, remainder taken from reference TRBV5-1 and TRBJ2-5, is KAGVTQTPRYLIKTRGQQVTLSCSPISGHRSVSWYQQTPGQGLQFLFEYFSETQRNKGNFPGRFSGRQFSNSRSEMNVSTLELGDSALYLCASSFRPGQGWETQYFGPGTRLLVL.

As for this clone: The same CDR3 can be traced to other DNA sequences in this sample. The chain links TRBV18 to TRBJ1-5, with 7 bases that match TRBD1. The germline gives CDR1 KGHSH, CDR2 LQKENI. This CDR3 has 16 residues. V lost 3 bases and J lost 3; bases outside the gene matches: 8. In nucleotides, the CDR3 is TGTGCCAGCTCACCGGTCCCAGGACAGGTCAATCAGCCCCAGCATTTT. Encoded protein: CASSPVPGQVNQPQHF. The variable domain in full, completed from reference TRBV18 and TRBJ1-5, reads NAGVMQNPRHLVRRRGQEARLRCSPMKGHSHVYWYRQLPEEGLKFMVYLQKENIIDESGMPKERFSAEFPKEGPSILRIQQVVRGDSAAYFCASSPVPGQVNQPQHFGDGTRLSIL.

This clone was recorded a few times. The V and J genes are TRBV6-4 and TRBJ1-5; D remains unclear. This CDR3 is 14 amino acids long. V lost 5 bases to trimming and J lost 6 bases, with 14 bases between them. Germline V gene lookup returns CDR1 MRHNA and CDR2 SNTAGT. The CDR3 sequence: CASSYGENTQPQHF. CDR3 coding DNA: TGTGCCAGCAGTTACGGGGAAAATACTCAGCCCCAGCATTTT.

The chain recombines TRBV2 with TRBJ1-2; D gene ambiguous. V was trimmed by 8 bases and J by 8 bases, leaving 18 bases between them. The CDR3 contains 13 residues. Germline values: CDR1 SNHLY, CDR2 FYNNEI. The CDR3 spells CASPDRGVMGYTF. The DNA for the CDR3 is TGTGCCAGCCCCGACCGGGGAGTCATGGGCTACACCTTC.

The chain recombines TRBV28 with TRBJ2-5; TRBD2 is a possible D gene (6 bases). The length of the CDR3 is 13 residues. Per germline, CDR1 MDHEN and CDR2 SYDVKM. The V end lost 7 bases, the J end lost 5 bases, and 14 bases lay between the germline ends. The chain's CDR3 is CASTLTGVETQYF. As DNA, the CDR3 is TGTGCCAGCACCCTGACGGGGGTGGAGACCCAGTACTTC.

The chain carries TRBV6-5 and TRBJ1-2, with 8 nucleotides matching TRBD1. The CDR3 runs 13 residues. Germline CDR1 reads MNHEY; CDR2 reads SVGAGI. The V and J ends lost 0 bases and 7 bases, in that order; junction bases with no gene match: 1. CDR3 nucleotides: TGTGCCAGCAGTTACTCCGGGACAGGTGGCTACACCTTC. It yields the protein CASSYSGTGGYTF.

The gene calls are TRBV30 and TRBJ2-3; D uncertain. Trimming removed 0 bases from V and 2 bases from J, with 12 bases in between. Looked up from germline, CDR1 is GTSNPN and CDR2 is SVGIG (reference sequence). CDR3 length: 15 residues. The chain's CDR3 is CAWSVLVVTTDTQYF. DNA for the CDR3: TGTGCCTGGAGTGTACTGGTGGTAACCACAGATACGCAGTATTTT.

The chain's CDR3 is CASSPMTGSLNTEAFF. The CDR3, as DNA: TGTGCCAGCTCACCAATGACAGGGAGTCTGAACACTGAAGCTTTCTTT. V is TRBV18 and J is TRBJ1-1, with 7 bases identical to TRBD1. The CDR3 length is 16 residues. The V gene's germline CDR1 is KGHSH and CDR2 LQKENI. J gave up 0 bases and V 2 bases, and 6 bases lay outside the gene matches.

This chain connects TRBV4-1 to TRBJ2-7, with 8 bases identical to TRBD1. J lost 2 bases, V lost 6 bases, and 6 bases had no gene match. The CDR3 contains 14 residues. Germline V gene lookup returns CDR1 MGHRA and CDR2 YSYEKL. In nucleotides, the CDR3 is TGCGCCAGCAGTTCCGGGACAGGAGCCTACGAGCAGTACTTC. Translation gives CASSSGTGAYEQYF.

CDR3 sequence (DNA): TGTGCCAGCTCACTTGACAGGGGGCTGTCTGAAGCTTTCTTT. Translated: CASSLDRGLSEAFF. This chain links TRBV18 with TRBJ1-1; 10 bases are shared with TRBD1. V lost 4 bases to trimming and J lost 6 bases; unmatched junction nucleotides: 5. Germline CDR1 is KGHSH and CDR2 is LQKENI. CDR3 length: 14 amino acids.

The V gene is TRBV5-1, the J gene TRBJ2-5; D possibly corresponds to TRBD2 (5 bases). The CDR3 has 16 residues. Germline V gene data show CDR1 as SGHRS and CDR2 as YFSETQ. Between the trimmed V and J ends, which lost 2 bases and 1 base, there was a span of 15 bases. The CDR3 here is CASSFGGSLRQETQYF. CDR3 DNA: TGCGCCAGCAGCTTTGGAGGCTCTCTACGCCAAGAGACCCAGTACTTC.

The chain is built from TRBV30 and TRBJ1-1; the match to TRBD1 covers 7 bases. Trimming took 5 bases from V and 3 from J; bases not matched to a gene: 3. Germline V CDR1 and CDR2: GTSNPN, SVGIG (reference sequence). The CDR3 has 12 amino acids. The CDR3 region has the DNA TGTGCCTGGGGACAGGATTACACTGAAGCTTTCTTT. Residues: CAWGQDYTEAFF. Supplemented by reference TRBV30 and TRBJ1-1, the full variable domain reads SQTIHQWPATLVQPVGSPLSLECTVEGTSNPNLYWYRQAAGRGLQLLFYSVGIGQISSEVPQNLSASRPQDRQFILSSKKLLLSDSGFYLCAWGQDYTEAFFGQGTRLTVV.

This clone has a handful of counts. V and J are TRBV5-5 and TRBJ2-5, with 10 nucleotides matching TRBD1. Germline V CDR1 and CDR2: SGHKS, YYEKEE (reference sequence). V shed 4 bases, J shed 1 base, and the junction held 13 bases outside the gene matches. The CDR3 spans 18 residues. The CDR3 sequence: CASSPIEDRGFSQETQYF. The CDR3 DNA sequence: TGTGCCAGCAGCCCTATTGAGGACAGGGGGTTCTCCCAAGAGACCCAGTACTTC.

The chain has TRBV27 and TRBJ1-4, with D perhaps matching TRBD1 (5 bases). V gave up 1 base and J gave up 8 bases, with 14 bases separating them. Germline V gene data show CDR1 as MNHEY and CDR2 as SMNVEV (reference sequence). CDR3 length: 15 residues. The chain's CDR3 is CASSLFRGSGEKLFF. DNA of the CDR3: TGTGCCAGCAGTTTATTCCGGGGGAGTGGGGAAAAACTGTTTTTT.

The V gene is TRBV28, the J gene TRBJ1-4; D not resolved. The length of the CDR3 is 15 residues. V was pared by 7 bases and J by 7 bases, with 19 bases between. Germline values: CDR1 MDHEN, CDR2 SYDVKM. This CDR3 is CASTNSAGSSEKLFF. Written as DNA, the CDR3 is TGTGCCAGCACCAACTCTGCGGGGAGTAGTGAAAAACTGTTTTTT.

The count of this clone is one. The genes are TRBV30 and TRBJ2-3; no definite D call. The CDR3 is 15 amino acids. The germline V gene encodes CDR1 GTSNPN and CDR2 SVGIG (reference sequence). V was clipped by 2 bases and J by 0 bases, with 12 bases between them. As DNA, the CDR3 is TGTGCCTGGAGTAGCGTACCAACTAGCACAGATACGCAGTATTTT. Protein: CAWSSVPTSTDTQYF.

The rearrangement links TRBV14 to TRBJ1-2, with TRBD1 identical over 9 bases. This CDR3 is 13 amino acids long. Germline lookup yields CDR1 SGHDN and CDR2 FVKESK. V lost 6 bases, J lost 8 bases, and 7 bases stayed unmatched. CDR3 protein: CASRRTGGAGYTF. CDR3 nucleotides: TGTGCCAGCAGACGTACAGGGGGCGCGGGCTACACCTTC.

The rearrangement links TRBV5-1 to TRBJ1-1, with no clear D. This CDR3 has 15 amino acids. Germline loops: CDR1 SGHRS, CDR2 YFSETQ. Trimming took off 5 bases at V and 0 bases at J, with 14 bases between the two ends. CDR3 coding DNA: TGCGCCAGCAGTCTGGTCGGGGTCCTGAACACTGAAGCTTTCTTT. Protein: CASSLVGVLNTEAFF.

The rearrangement joins TRBV25-1 to TRBJ2-7, with 9 bases matching TRBD1. Germline V lookup: CDR1 MGHDK, CDR2 SYGVNS. V was pared by 4 bases and J by 6 bases, with 7 bases of the junction left unmatched. CDR3 length: 14 amino acids. The CDR3 DNA reads as TGTGCCAGCAGTGCACCCCGGGACAGGGCCGAGCAGTACTTC. Protein sequence: CASSAPRDRAEQYF.

The chain links TRBV5-1 to TRBJ2-1; TRBD2 is a possible D gene (6 bases). This CDR3 is built from 12 residues. Per the germline V gene, CDR1 is SGHRS and CDR2 is YFSETQ. Trimming cost V 4 bases and J 7 bases, with 9 bases left between them. The CDR3 loop reads CASSRTINEQFF. The DNA for the CDR3 is TGCGCCAGCAGCCGGACTATAAATGAGCAGTTCTTC.

The genes are TRBV2 and TRBJ2-7; 8 bases map to TRBD1. The germline V gene has CDR1 SNHLY and CDR2 FYNNEI. With V trimmed by 8 bases and J by 5 bases, 5 bases remained unmatched. The CDR3 has 12 residues. The chain's CDR3 is CASGQGPHEQYF. DNA of the CDR3: TGTGCCAGCGGACAGGGCCCGCACGAGCAGTACTTC.

The chain joins TRBV27 to TRBJ2-1, with D uncertain. Trimming shortened V by 4 bases and J by 7 bases, and 14 bases separated the two germline ends. CDR3 length: 14 amino acids. Germline V gives CDR1 MNHEY, CDR2 SMNVEV (reference sequence). The DNA for the CDR3 is TGTGCCAGCAGTTCCCGACCAGGTGGGAATGAGCAGTTCTTC. As protein: CASSSRPGGNEQFF.

This chain uses TRBV9 with TRBJ1-2; D is unresolved. The germline V gene has CDR1 SGDLS and CDR2 YYNGEE. This CDR3 contains 14 residues. V was cut by 0 bases and J by 2 bases, with 8 bases left in between. The CDR3 DNA is TGTGCCAGCAGCGTAGGGCAGGTCAACTATGGCTACACCTTC. Its protein product is CASSVGQVNYGYTF.

CDR3 residues: CASSQDRFGTTTDTQYF. Written as DNA, the CDR3 is TGCGCCAGCAGCCAAGACAGGTTCGGCACAACGACAGATACGCAGTATTTT. The genes are TRBV4-1 and TRBJ2-3; the D is unclear. Trimming left V 0 bases short and J 3 bases short, with 16 bases between. Germline-derived CDR1 and CDR2 are MGHRA and YSYEKL. This CDR3 comprises 17 residues.

This chain joins TRBV19 and TRBJ2-7; 10 positions agree with TRBD1. CDR1 and CDR2 from the germline V gene are LNHDA and SQIVND (reference sequence). CDR3 length: 13 residues. J gave up 7 bases and V 6 bases, and 6 bases lay outside the gene matches. CDR3 nucleotides: TGTGCCAGTAGGCTTCGGGACAGGGGAGAGCAGTACTTC. Protein: CASRLRDRGEQYF.

The chain has TRBV7-2 and TRBJ1-1; D ambiguous. V lost 2 bases to trimming and J lost 2 bases, with 6 bases between them. CDR3 length: 13 amino acids. The germline CDR1 and CDR2 sequences are SGHTA and FQGNSA. Written as DNA, the CDR3 is TGTGCCAGCAGCTTAATGTATAACACTGAAGCTTTCTTT. It codes for CASSLMYNTEAFF.

This clone was counted only a few times. The chain combines TRBV5-1 with TRBJ1-1, with D tentatively TRBD1 (6 bases). The V and J ends lost 0 bases and 5 bases respectively, with 23 bases between them. The CDR3 has 18 amino acids. The germline V gene has CDR1 SGHRS and CDR2 YFSETQ. CDR3: CASSLATVHTSRGTEAFF. In nucleotides, the CDR3 is TGCGCCAGCAGCTTGGCGACAGTCCACACCTCAAGGGGGACTGAAGCTTTCTTT.

The chain recombines TRBV28 with TRBJ2-1; tentative D call: TRBD2 (8 bases). With 4 bases removed from V and 0 bases from J, the gap between germline ends came to 16 bases. The CDR3 contains 17 residues. Germline-derived CDR1 and CDR2 are MDHEN and SYDVKM. CDR3 sequence (DNA): TGTGCCAGCAGTTCGGGAGGGGGCGCAGGCTCCTACAATGAGCAGTTCTTC. This codes for CASSSGGGAGSYNEQFF.